These 18 T cell receptor beta chains share one sample of origin, sequenced in a study of control samples from healthy donors and cancer patients. TCRdb's copy holds only in-frame clones and misses some; the assay was immunoSEQ multiplex PCR. The sample has about 6,700 clones; 76% are singletons. The sample taken for sequencing was formalin-fixed, paraffin-embedded tissue. The receptors were sampled from a male donor with melanoma.

This rearrangement joins TRBV7-9 to TRBJ2-7; no firm D call. V lost 1 base and J lost 2, with 9 bases in between. The CDR3 sequence is 14 residues long. Germline CDR1 and CDR2: SEHNR and FQNEAQ (reference sequence). For the CDR3, the DNA is TGTGCCAGCAGCTTAGGGGTCGACCCCTACGAGCAGTACTTC. Amino acids: CASSLGVDPYEQYF.

The chain recombines TRBV13 with TRBJ1-5; D uncertain. Germline CDR1 is PRHDT and CDR2 is FYEKMQ (reference sequence). V was pared by 0 bases and J by 3 bases, with 9 bases between. The CDR3 is 15 amino acids. The CDR3 sequence: CASSLGLGPNQPQHF. The CDR3 nucleotides are TGTGCCAGCAGCTTAGGTTTGGGTCCCAATCAGCCCCAGCATTTT. The whole variable domain, filled in from reference TRBV13 and TRBJ1-5, reads AAGVIQSPRHLIKEKRETATLKCYPIPRHDTVYWYQQGPGQDPQFLISFYEKMQSDKGSIPDRFSAQQFSDYHSELNMSSLELGDSALYFCASSLGLGPNQPQHFGDGTRLSIL.

The DNA of the CDR3 is TGTGCCAGCGGACACAGCCTACTAAGCTCTGGGGCCAACGTCCTGACTTTC. The encoded protein is CASGHSLLSSGANVLTF. The chain uses TRBV2 and TRBJ2-6, with a weak D call TRBD1 (5 bases). CDR3 length: 17 amino acids. Germline V gives CDR1 SNHLY, CDR2 FYNNEI. V dropped 8 bases and J dropped 0 bases, with 17 bases sitting between them. The full variable domain, completed using reference TRBV2 and TRBJ2-6, is EPEVTQTPSHQVTQMGQEVILRCVPISNHLYFYWYRQILGQKVEFLVSFYNNEISEKSEIFDDQFSVERPDGSNFTLKIRSTKLEDSAMYFCASGHSLLSSGANVLTFGAGSRLTVL.

This chain joins TRBV28 and TRBJ2-6; D is unclear. The CDR3 is 17 residues long. CDR1 is MDHEN and CDR2 is SYDVKM in the germline V gene. V dropped 5 bases and J dropped 0 bases, with 14 bases sitting between them. CDR3 in DNA: TGTGCCAGCAGTGCCGGAATGGATTTCTCTGGGGCCAACGTCCTGACTTTC. Its translation: CASSAGMDFSGANVLTF. Looking up the rest from reference TRBV28 and TRBJ2-6 gives the full variable domain: DVKVTQSSRYLVKRTGEKVFLECVQDMDHENMFWYRQDPGLGLRLIYFSYDVKMKEKGDIPEGYSVSREKKERFSLILESASTNQTSMYLCASSAGMDFSGANVLTFGAGSRLTVL.

CDR3 loop: CASSDGSGGYEQYF. The CDR3 coding sequence is TGCGCCAGCAGTGACGGTAGCGGGGGTTACGAGCAGTACTTC. V is TRBV10-2 and J is TRBJ2-7, with TRBD2 identical over 9 bases. This CDR3 has 14 amino acids. CDR1 and CDR2 from the germline V gene are WSHSY and SAAADI. The V gene end was trimmed by 3 bases and the J gene end by 4 bases; junction bases not matched to a gene: 4.

This clone was observed a handful of times. The rearrangement uses TRBV11-2 and TRBJ1-2, with D unclear. The CDR3 sequence is 13 residues long. Trimming removed 3 bases from V and 8 bases from J, with 13 bases in between. Germline V gives CDR1 SGHAT, CDR2 FQNNGV. The CDR3 sequence is CASSFGSERGYTF. CDR3 in DNA: TGTGCCAGCAGCTTCGGGTCCGAGCGGGGCTACACCTTC.

The V gene is TRBV7-2, the J gene TRBJ2-3; D gene unclear. V was trimmed by 2 bases and J by 6 bases, leaving 6 bases between them. Germline CDR1 is SGHTA and CDR2 is FQGNSA. There are 12 residues in the CDR3. CDR3 residues: CASSLNRDTQYF. As DNA, the CDR3 is TGTGCCAGCAGCTTAAATCGCGATACGCAGTATTTT.

The chain is built from TRBV19 and TRBJ2-1, with D perhaps being TRBD1 or TRBD2 (5 bases each). Germline lookup yields CDR1 LNHDA and CDR2 SQIVND (reference sequence). The CDR3 is 15 amino acids. Trimming removed 5 bases from V and 5 bases from J, with 16 bases in between. DNA for the CDR3: TGTGCCAGTAGTGAACGGGACCAACCGAACAATGAGCAGTTCTTC. Translated: CASSERDQPNNEQFF. Supplemented by reference TRBV19 and TRBJ2-1, the full variable domain reads DGGITQSPKYLFRKEGQNVTLSCEQNLNHDAMYWYRQDPGQGLRLIYYSQIVNDFQKGDIAEGYSVSREKKESFPLTVTSAQKNPTAFYLCASSERDQPNNEQFFGPGTRLTVL.

This chain joins TRBV7-3 and TRBJ1-1; D not resolved. V lost 0 bases and J lost 7, with 9 bases in between. Germline lookup yields CDR1 SGHTA and CDR2 FQGTGA. CDR3 length: 13 residues. CDR3 nucleotides: TGTGCCAGCAGCTTAACGTCGGTAGGTGAAGCTTTCTTT. Translated: CASSLTSVGEAFF.

This rearrangement joins TRBV18 to TRBJ2-7, with 8 bases lining up with TRBD1. V lost 3 bases, J lost 5 bases, and 6 bases stayed unmatched. Germline V lookup: CDR1 KGHSH, CDR2 LQKENI. The CDR3 contains 14 residues. CDR3 DNA: TGTGCCAGCTCACCTAGTCCAGGGGGCGACGAGCAGTACGTC. It codes for CASSPSPGGDEQYV.

The chain combines TRBV12-3 or TRBV12-4 with TRBJ2-7; tentatively, D is TRBD1 or TRBD2 (5 bases each). The V and J ends lost 6 bases and 6 bases respectively, with 15 bases between them. The CDR3 consists of 13 residues. CDR3 nucleotide sequence: TGTGCCAGCAGCAGGGACCGCGTCTCCGAGCAGTACGTC. This translates into CASSRDRVSEQYV.

The chain uses TRBV12-3 or TRBV12-4 and TRBJ1-2, with 11 positions matching TRBD1. The CDR3 length is 13 residues. With V trimmed by 7 bases and J by 6 bases, 4 bases remained unmatched. Here the CDR3 DNA reads TGTGCCAGCAAGGACAGGGGGCTTAATGGCTACACCTTC. This codes for CASKDRGLNGYTF.

The chain joins TRBV20-1 to TRBJ2-1; no clear D. The germline V gene has CDR1 DFQATT and CDR2 SNEGSKA (reference sequence). This CDR3 spans 12 amino acids. V gave up 3 bases and J gave up 6 bases, with 9 bases separating them. The CDR3 region has the DNA TGCAGTGCTAGTATGACTCGCAATGAGCAGTTCTTC. Its protein product is CSASMTRNEQFF.

The chain links TRBV7-9 to TRBJ1-2; tentatively, D is TRBD1 (6 bases). With 0 bases removed from V and 7 bases from J, the gap between germline ends came to 12 bases. CDR1 is SEHNR, CDR2 FQNEAQ, per germline (reference sequence). The CDR3 loop spans 14 amino acids. The CDR3 sequence: CASSLAAGESGYTF. The CDR3 nucleotides are TGTGCCAGCAGCTTAGCCGCAGGGGAGAGTGGCTACACCTTC.

The chain links TRBV11-1 to TRBJ2-2; the D is unclear. V lost 2 bases, J lost 6 bases, and 4 bases lay in between. This CDR3 comprises 12 residues. Germline values: CDR1 SGHAT, CDR2 FQDESV (reference sequence). CDR3 residues: CASSLMSGELFF. In nucleotides, the CDR3 is TGTGCCAGCAGCTTAATGTCCGGGGAGCTGTTTTTT.

The chain recombines TRBV28 with TRBJ1-3, with 9 bases identical to TRBD1. CDR3 size: 16 residues. J was trimmed by 2 bases and V by 9 bases; bases with no gene match: 11. Germline CDR1 and CDR2: MDHEN and SYDVKM. The CDR3 DNA is TGTGCCAGTTGGACAGGGGTAGGTTGGGCTGGAAACACCATATATTTT. Its protein product is CASWTGVGWAGNTIYF.

The chain couples TRBV13 to TRBJ2-2, with TRBD2 as a possible D gene (5 bases). V lost 8 bases, J lost 1 base, and 11 bases lay in between. From germline, CDR1 is PRHDT and CDR2 FYEKMQ (reference sequence). The CDR3 extends over 14 amino acids. CDR3 sequence (DNA): TGTGCCAGCCACTCCGGGATGAACACCGGGGAGCTGTTTTTT. Its translation: CASHSGMNTGELFF. The complete variable domain, with remaining parts taken from reference TRBV13 and TRBJ2-2, reads AAGVIQSPRHLIKEKRETATLKCYPIPRHDTVYWYQQGPGQDPQFLISFYEKMQSDKGSIPDRFSAQQFSDYHSELNMSSLELGDSALYFCASHSGMNTGELFFGEGSRLTVL.

This chain connects TRBV2 to TRBJ1-5; no clear D gene. This CDR3 is 14 amino acids long. V was trimmed by 2 bases and J by 1 base, leaving 6 bases between them. Germline-derived CDR1 and CDR2 are SNHLY and FYNNEI. CDR3 bases: TGTGCCAGCAGTGAAAGTAACAGCAATCAGCCCCAGCATTTT. Amino acids: CASSESNSNQPQHF.